Presented here are 24 T cell receptor beta chains from one specimen sequenced in a study of blood T cell repertoires in COVID-19. Here immunoSEQ multiplex PCR was the method, and the copy in TCRdb shows in-frame clones only, minus some. The sample includes around 13,000 clones, about nine tenths seen only once; the top ten take 8.1%. The sample comprised peripheral blood. All receptors come from a human donor in a cohort sampled during active COVID-19.

CDR3 sequence (DNA): TGTGCCAGCAGTGGCGGGGTGAACACTGAAGCTTTCTTT. It codes for CASSGGVNTEAFF. The V call is TRBV6-6, the J call TRBJ1-1; D gene uncertain. The germline V gene has CDR1 MNHNY and CDR2 SVGAGI (reference sequence). The CDR3 extends over 13 amino acids. Trimming took 5 bases from V and 0 from J, leaving 7 bases between them.

CDR3 region: CASSRQRTSGGSEQYF. DNA of the CDR3: TGTGCCAGCAGCCGCCAACGGACTAGCGGGGGGAGCGAGCAGTACTTC. The rearrangement uses TRBV3-1 (or the pseudogene TRBV3-2) and TRBJ2-7, with 14 bases matching TRBD2. This CDR3 spans 16 amino acids. Germline CDR1 and CDR2: LGHDT and YNNKEL (reference sequence). The trim removed 4 bases at V and 6 bases at J, leaving 8 bases unmatched.

This clone is a singleton in its sample. CDR3 sequence: CASTGTGPNEQFF. For the CDR3, the DNA is TGTGCCAGCACCGGGACAGGACCCAATGAGCAGTTCTTC. The chain recombines TRBV6-5 with TRBJ2-1; 8 bases fit TRBD1. This CDR3 has 13 residues. Germline V CDR1 and CDR2: MNHEY, SVGAGI. V lost 7 bases to trimming and J lost 6 bases; unmatched junction nucleotides: 5.

This clone has only one observation. The gene calls are TRBV6-5 and TRBJ2-1; 9 bases line up with TRBD2. V was clipped by 7 bases and J by 7 bases; unmatched bases: 11. There are 15 residues in the CDR3. Germline V gene sequence: CDR1 MNHEY, CDR2 SVGAGI. CDR3 bases: TGTGCCAGCACCCCCATAGGGACTAGCTTGAATGAGCAGTTCTTC. This gives the protein CASTPIGTSLNEQFF.

The chain carries TRBV6-2 or TRBV6-3 and TRBJ2-3; maybe TRBD2 (5 bases). Trimming pared 4 bases from V and 1 base from J, leaving 15 bases between. The germline gives CDR1 MNHEY, CDR2 SVGEGT. CDR3 length: 16 residues. The chain's CDR3 is CASSSTQFGGTDTQYF. The CDR3 bases are TGTGCCAGCAGTTCCACTCAGTTCGGGGGCACAGATACGCAGTATTTT.

The J gene is TRBJ2-7, the V gene TRBV7-9; TRBD2 agrees at 10 bases. CDR1 SEHNR and CDR2 FQNEAQ come from the germline V gene (reference sequence). The CDR3 is 16 residues long. Trimming took 3 bases from V and 4 from J; bases not matched to a gene: 9. Here the CDR3 reads CASSFGAGGKIYEQYF. Written as DNA, the CDR3 is TGTGCCAGCAGCTTTGGAGCGGGAGGGAAAATATACGAGCAGTACTTC.

In DNA, the CDR3 is TGTGCCAGTAGCACTTCGAACACCGGGGAGCTGTTTTTT. Amino acids: CASSTSNTGELFF. The chain is built from TRBV28 and TRBJ2-2; D is unresolved. Looked up from germline, CDR1 is MDHEN and CDR2 is SYDVKM. Between the trimmed V and J ends, which lost 9 bases and 0 bases, there was a span of 8 bases. The CDR3 runs to 13 residues.

This chain links TRBV27 with TRBJ2-1; TRBD2 agrees at 7 bases. The J segment lost 0 bases and the V segment lost 5 bases, leaving 19 bases of the junction unmatched. From germline, CDR1 is MNHEY and CDR2 SMNVEV (reference sequence). The CDR3 loop spans 20 amino acids. CDR3 in DNA: TGTGCCAGCAGTCCCTCCACGTTAGCGGGTTCCCTTAGCTCCTACAATGAGCAGTTCTTC. This encodes CASSPSTLAGSLSSYNEQFF.

The chain carries TRBV3-1 (or the pseudogene TRBV3-2) and TRBJ2-7; TRBD2 matches 14 bases. The CDR3 loop spans 15 amino acids. Looked up from germline, CDR1 is LGHDT and CDR2 is YNNKEL (reference sequence). Trimming removed 0 bases from V and 10 bases from J; junction bases left unmatched: 5. This CDR3 reads CASSQDTGLAGDQYF. In nucleotides, the CDR3 is TGTGCCAGCAGCCAAGATACGGGACTAGCGGGAGACCAGTACTTC.

This clone has more than one count but fewer than ten. The J gene is TRBJ2-1, the V gene TRBV7-9, with 14 bases identical to TRBD2. With V trimmed by 6 bases and J by 6 bases, 7 bases remained unmatched. Germline CDR1 reads SEHNR; CDR2 reads FQNEAQ (reference sequence). The CDR3 consists of 16 residues. CDR3 DNA: TGTGCCAGCAGTGGACTAGCGGGGGGCCACCGCAATGAGCAGTTCTTC. Translation: CASSGLAGGHRNEQFF.

J is TRBJ1-1 and V is TRBV20-1; no clear D. Germline V gene sequence: CDR1 DFQATT, CDR2 SNEGSKA (reference sequence). V lost 3 bases and J 1 base, leaving 9 bases between the germline ends. The CDR3 extends over 13 amino acids. CDR3 loop: CSASQAGNTEAFF. In DNA, the CDR3 is TGCAGTGCTAGTCAGGCCGGGAACACTGAAGCTTTCTTT.

The chain links TRBV29-1 to TRBJ2-5, with TRBD2 identical over 9 bases. Unmatched junction bases numbered 13, after V lost 0 bases and J lost 5 bases. The germline CDR1 and CDR2 sequences are SQVTM and ANQGSEA. The CDR3 runs to 17 residues. CDR3 sequence reads: CSVEEGWRGGAVETQYF. As DNA, the CDR3 is TGCAGCGTTGAAGAGGGATGGCGCGGGGGGGCCGTGGAGACCCAGTACTTC.

Comment on this clone: Other nucleotide sequences in the sample specify the same CDR3. V usage is TRBV6-5 and J usage is TRBJ1-5; 10 bases are shared with TRBD1. V shed 2 bases, J shed 7 bases, and the junction held 2 bases outside the gene matches. The CDR3 sequence is 14 residues long. The germline CDR1 and CDR2 sequences are MNHEY and SVGAGI. The CDR3 sequence: CASSYTGQGQPQHF. The CDR3 bases are TGTGCCAGCAGTTACACGGGACAGGGGCAGCCCCAGCATTTT.

This chain connects TRBV5-1 to TRBJ2-5, with 8 positions matching TRBD2. CDR1 and CDR2 from the germline V gene are SGHRS and YFSETQ. The CDR3 has 17 residues. Trimming cost V 0 bases and J 1 base; bases outside gene matches: 8. CDR3 protein: CASSLVLAETFQETQYF. CDR3 in DNA: TGCGCCAGCAGCTTGGTACTAGCGGAAACGTTCCAAGAGACCCAGTACTTC.

V usage is TRBV28 and J usage is TRBJ2-7; TRBD2 might be the D (6 bases). The CDR3 loop spans 12 amino acids. V was pared by 6 bases and J by 2 bases, with 8 bases between. In germline, CDR1 is MDHEN, CDR2 SYDVKM. The CDR3 reads CASSRGTYEQYF. The CDR3 bases are TGTGCCAGCAGCCGCGGGACCTACGAGCAGTACTTC.

The gene calls are TRBV5-1 and TRBJ2-2; the D gene is possibly TRBD2 (5 bases). There are 16 residues in the CDR3. In germline, CDR1 is SGHRS, CDR2 YFSETQ. The V gene lost 3 bases and the J gene lost 2 bases, with 14 bases spanning the gap. The CDR3 sequence: CASSSEGQVNTGELFF. DNA of the CDR3: TGCGCCAGCAGCTCCGAGGGCCAAGTAAACACCGGGGAGCTGTTTTTT.

The J gene is TRBJ2-7, the V gene TRBV5-4, with 11 positions matching TRBD2. CDR1 is SGHNT and CDR2 is YYREEE in the germline V gene (reference sequence). The CDR3 runs 15 residues. V dropped 0 bases and J dropped 6; count of bases not matched to a gene: 5. CDR3 protein: CASSLGLAGGGEQYF. The CDR3 region has the DNA TGTGCCAGCAGCTTGGGGTTAGCGGGAGGGGGCGAGCAGTACTTC.

This chain joins TRBV11-2 and TRBJ2-1; tentatively, D is TRBD2 (6 bases). From germline, CDR1 is SGHAT and CDR2 FQNNGV. This CDR3 is built from 15 residues. Trimming stripped 5 bases from V and 12 bases from J, with 23 bases between. CDR3 sequence (DNA): TGTGCCAGCAGCCTACCCGCAACTAGCCCGTGGTCGCAGTTCTTC. This codes for CASSLPATSPWSQFF.

This sequence joins TRBV19 and TRBJ2-4, with 7 bases that match TRBD1. Germline assignment: CDR1 LNHDA and CDR2 SQIVND (reference sequence). J gave up 8 bases and V 4 bases, and 14 bases lay outside the gene matches. The CDR3 runs to 16 residues. The CDR3 here is CASSTPYRGSGYIQYF. CDR3 nucleotide sequence: TGTGCCAGTAGTACCCCCTACAGGGGCTCGGGGTACATTCAGTACTTC.

The chain links TRBV6-5 to TRBJ2-2; D is unclear. V lost 5 bases and J lost 1, with 5 bases in between. The CDR3 sequence is 13 residues long. In germline, CDR1 is MNHEY, CDR2 SVGAGI. The CDR3 DNA sequence: TGTGCCAGCAGTCAGATGAACACCGGGGAGCTGTTTTTT. Its translation is CASSQMNTGELFF.

This clone appeared once. This sequence joins TRBV28 and TRBJ2-2; 11 bases are a match to TRBD2. V lost 2 bases, J lost 4 bases, and 12 bases stayed unmatched. The CDR3 loop spans 19 amino acids. Germline CDR1 and CDR2: MDHEN and SYDVKM. This CDR3 reads CASSLITSGSSGFTGELFF. CDR3 bases: TGTGCCAGCAGTTTAATCACTAGCGGGAGCAGCGGTTTCACCGGGGAGCTGTTTTTT.

This sequence joins TRBV24-1 and TRBJ2-3; 9 bases are a match to TRBD2. The ends lost 3 bases at V and 2 bases at J; junction bases unmatched: 5. This CDR3 spans 16 amino acids. Per germline, CDR1 KGHDR and CDR2 SFDVKD. CDR3 bases: TGTGCCACCAGTGATGTGTTAGCGGGGGACACAGATACGCAGTATTTT. It is translated as CATSDVLAGDTDTQYF.

This chain links TRBV15 with TRBJ2-5; 9 nucleotides line up with TRBD2. Looked up from germline, CDR1 is LNHNV and CDR2 is YYDKDF (reference sequence). Losses at the gene ends were 1 base for V and 3 bases for J; bases not matched to a gene: 3. The CDR3 totals 15 residues. Here the CDR3 reads CATSRGSGGKETQYF. For the CDR3, the DNA is TGTGCCACCAGCAGAGGTAGCGGGGGCAAAGAGACCCAGTACTTC.

V is TRBV5-5 and J is TRBJ1-5, with D perhaps matching TRBD1 (5 bases). This CDR3 contains 16 residues. Trimming removed 0 bases at V and 3 bases at J, with 13 bases between. The germline V gene encodes CDR1 SGHKS and CDR2 YYEKEE (reference sequence). The CDR3 region has the DNA TGTGCCAGCAGCTTGGCCTTGGGGGAGGTCAATCAGCCCCAGCATTTT. This translates into CASSLALGEVNQPQHF.